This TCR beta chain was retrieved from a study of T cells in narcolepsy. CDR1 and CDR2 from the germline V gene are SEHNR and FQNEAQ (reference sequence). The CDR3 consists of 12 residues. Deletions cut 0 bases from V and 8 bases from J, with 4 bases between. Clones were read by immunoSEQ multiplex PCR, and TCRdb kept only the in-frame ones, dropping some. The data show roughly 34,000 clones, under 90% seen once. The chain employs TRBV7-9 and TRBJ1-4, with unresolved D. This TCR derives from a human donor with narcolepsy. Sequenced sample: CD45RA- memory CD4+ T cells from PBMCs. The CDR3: CASSLAREKLFF. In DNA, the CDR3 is TGTGCCAGCAGCTTAGCACGAGAAAAACTGTTTTTT.